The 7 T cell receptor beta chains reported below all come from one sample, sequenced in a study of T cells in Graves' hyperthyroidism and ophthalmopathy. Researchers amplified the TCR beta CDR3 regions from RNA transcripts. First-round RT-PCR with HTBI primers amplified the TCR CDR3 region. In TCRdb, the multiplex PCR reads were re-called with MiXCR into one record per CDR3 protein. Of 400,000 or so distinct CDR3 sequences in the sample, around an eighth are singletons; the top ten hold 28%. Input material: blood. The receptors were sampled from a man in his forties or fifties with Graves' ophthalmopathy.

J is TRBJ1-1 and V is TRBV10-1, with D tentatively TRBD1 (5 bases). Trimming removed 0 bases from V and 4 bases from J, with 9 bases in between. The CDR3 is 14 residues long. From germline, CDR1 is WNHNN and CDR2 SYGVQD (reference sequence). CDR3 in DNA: TGCGCCAGCAGTGAGTCAGAAGGGGTCACTGAAGCTTTCTTT. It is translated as CASSESEGVTEAFF.

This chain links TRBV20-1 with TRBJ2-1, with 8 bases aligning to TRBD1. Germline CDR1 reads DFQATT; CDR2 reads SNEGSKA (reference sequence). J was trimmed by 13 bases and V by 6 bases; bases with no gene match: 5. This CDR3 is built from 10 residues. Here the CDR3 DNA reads TGCAGTGCAAGACAGGGGCTACAGTTCTTC. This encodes CSARQGLQFF.

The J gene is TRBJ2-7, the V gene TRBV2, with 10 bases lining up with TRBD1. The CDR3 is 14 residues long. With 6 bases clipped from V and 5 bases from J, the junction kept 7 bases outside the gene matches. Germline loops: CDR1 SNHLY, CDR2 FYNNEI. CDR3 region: CASRRGTGDNEQYF. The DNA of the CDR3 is TGTGCCAGCAGGAGGGGGACAGGGGACAACGAGCAGTACTTC.

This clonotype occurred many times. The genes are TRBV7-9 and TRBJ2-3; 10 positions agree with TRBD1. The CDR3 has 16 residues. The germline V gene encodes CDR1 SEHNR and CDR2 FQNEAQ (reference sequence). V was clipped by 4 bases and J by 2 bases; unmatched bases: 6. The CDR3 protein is CASSSGQGGLTDTQYF. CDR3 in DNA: TGTGCCAGCAGCTCCGGACAGGGGGGTCTCACAGATACGCAGTATTTT. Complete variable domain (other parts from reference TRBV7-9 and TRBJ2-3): DTGVSQNPRHKITKRGQNVTFRCDPISEHNRLYWYRQTLGQGPEFLTYFQNEAQLEKSRLLSDRFSAERPKGSFSTLEIQRTEQGDSAMYLCASSSGQGGLTDTQYFGPGTRLTVL.

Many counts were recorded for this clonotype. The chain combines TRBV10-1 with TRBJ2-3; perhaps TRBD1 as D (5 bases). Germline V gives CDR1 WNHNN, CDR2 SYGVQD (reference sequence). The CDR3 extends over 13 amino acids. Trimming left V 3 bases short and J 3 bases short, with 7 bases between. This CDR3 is CASSDQGTDTQYF. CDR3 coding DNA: TGCGCCAGCAGTGATCAGGGAACAGATACGCAGTATTTT.

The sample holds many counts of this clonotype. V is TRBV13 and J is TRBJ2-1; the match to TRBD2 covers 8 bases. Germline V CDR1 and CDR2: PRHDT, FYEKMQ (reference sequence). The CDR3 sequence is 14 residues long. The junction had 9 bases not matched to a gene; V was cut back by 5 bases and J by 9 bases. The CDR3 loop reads CASSRSGSEIEQFF. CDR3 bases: TGTGCCAGCAGCCGAAGCGGGAGCGAGATTGAGCAGTTCTTC.

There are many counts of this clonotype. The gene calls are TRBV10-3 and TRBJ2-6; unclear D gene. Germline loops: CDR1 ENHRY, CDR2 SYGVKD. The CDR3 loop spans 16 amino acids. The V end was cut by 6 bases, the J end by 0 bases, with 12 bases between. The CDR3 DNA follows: TGTGCCATCAGGGGCTCCTCAGTCTCTGGGGCCAACGTCCTGACTTTC. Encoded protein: CAIRGSSVSGANVLTF.